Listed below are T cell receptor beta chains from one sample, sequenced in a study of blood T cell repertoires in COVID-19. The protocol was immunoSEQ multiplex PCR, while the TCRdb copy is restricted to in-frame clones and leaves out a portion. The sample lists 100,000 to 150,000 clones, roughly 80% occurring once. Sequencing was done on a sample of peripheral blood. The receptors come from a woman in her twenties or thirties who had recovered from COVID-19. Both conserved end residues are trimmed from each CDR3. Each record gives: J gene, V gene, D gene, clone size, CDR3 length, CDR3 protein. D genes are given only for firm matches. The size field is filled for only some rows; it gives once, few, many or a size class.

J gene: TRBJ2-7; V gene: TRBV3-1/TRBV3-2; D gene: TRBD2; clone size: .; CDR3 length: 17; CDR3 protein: ASSPNQGTSGRLGYEQY
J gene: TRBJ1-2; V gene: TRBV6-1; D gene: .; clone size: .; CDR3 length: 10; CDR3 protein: ASSDEGDGYT
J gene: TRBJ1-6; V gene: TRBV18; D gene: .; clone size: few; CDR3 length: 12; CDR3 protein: ASSPGRGGSPLH
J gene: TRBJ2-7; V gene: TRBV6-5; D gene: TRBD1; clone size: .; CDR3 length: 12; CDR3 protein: ASRPTGGASEQY
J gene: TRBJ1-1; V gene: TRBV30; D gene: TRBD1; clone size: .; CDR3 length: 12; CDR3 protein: AWSTGQGGTEAF
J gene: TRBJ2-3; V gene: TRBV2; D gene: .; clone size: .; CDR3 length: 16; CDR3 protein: ASSEWPSAGPSTDTQY
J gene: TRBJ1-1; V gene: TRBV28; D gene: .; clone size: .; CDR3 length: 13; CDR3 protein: ASSLRQGSNAEAF
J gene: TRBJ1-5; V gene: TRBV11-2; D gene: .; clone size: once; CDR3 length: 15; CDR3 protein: ASSLEGGPYSNQPQH
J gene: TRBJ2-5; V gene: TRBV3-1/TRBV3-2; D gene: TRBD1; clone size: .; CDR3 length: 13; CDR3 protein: ASSPRGRLGETQY
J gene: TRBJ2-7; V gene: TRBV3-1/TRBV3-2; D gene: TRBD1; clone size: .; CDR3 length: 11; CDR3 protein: ASSQTPGGEQY
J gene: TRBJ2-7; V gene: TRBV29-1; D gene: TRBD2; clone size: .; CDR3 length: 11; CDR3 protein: SVLLAGAYEQY
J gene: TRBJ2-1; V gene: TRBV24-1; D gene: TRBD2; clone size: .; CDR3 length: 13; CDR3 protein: ATGTSISGNNEQF
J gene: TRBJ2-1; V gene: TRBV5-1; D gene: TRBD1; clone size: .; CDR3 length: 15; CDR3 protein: ASSLAGNGQGRNEQF
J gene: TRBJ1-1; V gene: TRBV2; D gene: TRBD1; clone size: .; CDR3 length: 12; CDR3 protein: ASRDRGGSTEAF
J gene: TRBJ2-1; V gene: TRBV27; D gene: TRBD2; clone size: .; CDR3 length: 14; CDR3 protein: ASSLRSSGRDNEQF
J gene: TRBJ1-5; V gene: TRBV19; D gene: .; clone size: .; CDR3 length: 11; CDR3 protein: ASSTGVNQPQH
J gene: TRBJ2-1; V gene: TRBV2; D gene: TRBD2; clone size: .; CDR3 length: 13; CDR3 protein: ASRLGTSDYNEQF
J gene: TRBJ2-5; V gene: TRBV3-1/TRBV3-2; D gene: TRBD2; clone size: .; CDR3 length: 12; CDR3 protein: ASSPGGTSETQY
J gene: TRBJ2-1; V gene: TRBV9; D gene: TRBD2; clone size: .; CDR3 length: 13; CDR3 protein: ASSVGTSDYNEQF
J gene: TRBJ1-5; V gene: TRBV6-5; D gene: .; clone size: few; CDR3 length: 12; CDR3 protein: ASAGSVSNQPQH
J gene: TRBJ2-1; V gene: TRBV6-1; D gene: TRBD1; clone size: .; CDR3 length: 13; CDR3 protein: ASSDTGTGNNEQF
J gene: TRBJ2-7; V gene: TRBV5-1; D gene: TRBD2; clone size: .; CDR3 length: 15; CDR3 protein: ASSRNPLAGGPYEQY
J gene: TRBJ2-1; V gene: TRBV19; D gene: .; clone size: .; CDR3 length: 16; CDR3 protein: ASSPTLRGLSSYNEQF
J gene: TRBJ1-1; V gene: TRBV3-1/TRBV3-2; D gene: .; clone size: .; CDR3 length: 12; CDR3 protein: ASSQGGRGTEAF
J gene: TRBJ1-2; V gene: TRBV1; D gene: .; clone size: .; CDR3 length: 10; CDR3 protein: TSSPMSDGYT
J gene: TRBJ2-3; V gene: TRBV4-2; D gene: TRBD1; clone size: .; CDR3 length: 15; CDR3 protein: ASSQDFRTGATDTQY
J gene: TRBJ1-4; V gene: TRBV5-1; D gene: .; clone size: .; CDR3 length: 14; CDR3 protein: ASSLALTGYGEKLF
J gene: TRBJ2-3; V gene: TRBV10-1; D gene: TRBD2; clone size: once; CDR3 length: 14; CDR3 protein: ASSEEREWGTDTQY
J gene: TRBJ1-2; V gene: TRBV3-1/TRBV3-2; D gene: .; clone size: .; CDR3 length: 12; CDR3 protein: ASSQPWETGGYT